This T cell receptor beta chain was recovered during a study of blood T cell repertoires in COVID-19. Background on the study: Material from acute and convalescent COVID-19 was sourced from the United States, Italy and Spain. Sources were T cells, B-cell-depleted T cells, or PBMCs; the material itself was cDNA or gDNA.

As processed by the authors: Using reference gene primer amplification, nucleated cell counts were estimated. The repertoire was sequenced with immunoSEQ multiplex PCR; TCRdb's copy has only in-frame clones and lacks some. V, J and clone size are those of that table, while D and trimming were read from the DNA. The sample lists roughly 320,000 clones; over 75% were seen once. V lost 0 bases to trimming and J lost 4 bases; unmatched junction nucleotides: 1. Germline loops: CDR1 KGHSH, CDR2 LQKENI. CDR3 length: 15 residues. This receptor was identified in a human donor in a cohort sampled during active COVID-19. This sequence joins TRBV18 and TRBJ1-2; TRBD1 aligns across 11 bases. Sequences were obtained from peripheral blood. This chain's CDR3 is CASSPPDRGPYGYTF. Written as DNA, the CDR3 is TGTGCCAGCTCACCACCGGACAGGGGGCCCTATGGCTACACCTTC.